This entry lists 31 T cell receptor beta chains sequenced from one sample in a study of blood T cell repertoires in COVID-19 (dated by TCRdb to about 2020). Library construction relied on the immunoSEQ multiplex PCR assay. The source is immuneACCESS, and TCRdb retained only in-frame sequences with V and J called. Part of the clones is not carried over; for the studies checked, unresolved V genes explain less than half of this, and the remainder is unexplained. Counted in this sample were about 160,000 clones; 85% to 90% of them appeared once. Approximately 7% of the sample belongs to the ten largest clones. Sequencing was carried out using peripheral blood. Receptor source: a man between 50 and 59 years old with active or convalescent COVID-19.

This chain links TRBV11-1 with TRBJ2-7; possible D gene TRBD2, 6 bases. Looked up from germline, CDR1 is SGHAT and CDR2 is FQDESV (reference sequence). The V and J ends lost 3 bases and 1 base respectively, with 7 bases between them. CDR3 size: 13 residues. The CDR3 DNA reads as TGTGCCAGCAGCTTTAGCGGATCCTACGAGCAGTACTTC. It yields the protein CASSFSGSYEQYF. The whole variable domain, remainder taken from reference TRBV11-1 and TRBJ2-7, is EAEVAQSPRYKITEKSQAVAFWCDPISGHATLYWYRQILGQGPELLVQFQDESVVDDSQLPKDRFSAERLKGVDSTLKIQPAELGDSAMYLCASSFSGSYEQYFGPGTRLTVT.

The chain uses TRBV7-8 and TRBJ2-5; 9 bases map to TRBD2. The CDR3 contains 17 residues. Germline CDR1 and CDR2: SGHVS and FQNEAQ. V trimming: 4 bases; J trimming: 1 base; junction bases outside the gene matches: 10. The CDR3 region has the DNA TGTGCCAGCAGCTACCGTTCTAGCGGGGCGTTCCAAGAGACCCAGTACTTC. It codes for CASSYRSSGAFQETQYF.

The rearrangement uses TRBV7-2 and TRBJ2-7; 8 bases are a match to TRBD2. Germline values: CDR1 SGHTA, CDR2 FQGNSA. Trimming removed 1 base from V and 1 base from J; junction bases left unmatched: 15. The CDR3 runs to 19 residues. The CDR3 reads CASSLEGLTAGGWSYEQYF. The DNA for the CDR3 is TGTGCCAGCAGCTTAGAAGGGTTAACGGCGGGGGGCTGGTCCTACGAGCAGTACTTC.

The chain joins TRBV4-3 to TRBJ2-7; 10 bases are a match to TRBD2. CDR3 size: 19 residues. Germline V gene data show CDR1 as LGHNA and CDR2 as YSLEER. The junction had 14 bases not matched to a gene; V was cut back by 1 base and J by 2 bases. The DNA for the CDR3 is TGCGCCAGCAGCCAAGCAGGGGGGCGAGGCCTAGCGGGAGCCTACGAGCAGTACTTC. This translates into CASSQAGGRGLAGAYEQYF.

This chain links TRBV2 with TRBJ1-6; TRBD1 matches at 9 bases. There are 14 residues in the CDR3. J was trimmed by 9 bases and V by 5 bases; bases with no gene match: 5. Germline V CDR1 and CDR2: SNHLY, FYNNEI. The CDR3 here is CASSLTGGGSPLHF. In DNA form, the CDR3 reads TGTGCCAGCAGTCTGACAGGGGGTGGTTCACCCCTCCACTTT.

The genes are TRBV2 and TRBJ1-5, with a tentative D call TRBD1 (6 bases). V lost 3 bases, J lost 5 bases, and 11 bases lay in between. This CDR3 is built from 14 residues. The V gene's germline CDR1 is SNHLY and CDR2 FYNNEI. CDR3 amino acids: CASSDWGGHQPQHF. As DNA, the CDR3 is TGTGCCAGCAGTGACTGGGGGGGGCATCAGCCCCAGCATTTT.

The rearrangement uses TRBV7-9 and TRBJ2-4, with D possibly TRBD1 on 6 matching bases. The CDR3 runs to 23 residues. Germline V CDR1 and CDR2: SEHNR, FQNEAQ (reference sequence). The V and J ends lost 7 bases and 8 bases respectively, with 45 bases between them. The CDR3 loop is CASTIRPIRVVPLLQGSRYIQYF. The CDR3 nucleotides are TGTGCCAGCACCATTAGACCAATTAGGGTAGTTCCGCTTTTACAGGGTAGTCGGTACATTCAGTACTTC.

The count of this clone is one. The rearrangement joins TRBV24-1 to TRBJ2-2, with 15 bases aligning to TRBD2. After removal of 0 bases from V and 6 bases from J, the junction contained 7 bases not matched to a gene. This CDR3 comprises 19 residues. Per germline, CDR1 KGHDR and CDR2 SFDVKD. In DNA, the CDR3 is TGTGCCACCAGTGATTTGCCAGGACTAGCGGGAGGGCCAGCCGGGGAGCTGTTTTTT. It is translated as CATSDLPGLAGGPAGELFF.

The V gene is TRBV28, the J gene TRBJ2-7; D is unclear. Trimming took off 1 base at V and 6 bases at J, with 13 bases between the two ends. CDR1 and CDR2 from the germline V gene are MDHEN and SYDVKM. The CDR3 has 14 residues. The CDR3 coding sequence is TGTGCCAGCAGTTTATTATCTCTGGCAGGCGAGCAGTACTTC. Amino acid sequence: CASSLLSLAGEQYF.

The rearrangement links TRBV12-3 or TRBV12-4 to TRBJ1-4; D unresolved. V lost 4 bases, J lost 5 bases, and 8 bases lay in between. There are 13 residues in the CDR3. This chain's CDR3 is CASSSVLNEKLFF. The CDR3 DNA reads as TGTGCCAGCAGTTCCGTCTTAAATGAAAAACTGTTTTTT.

This sequence joins TRBV19 and TRBJ1-2; 11 bases map to TRBD1. Looked up from germline, CDR1 is LNHDA and CDR2 is SQIVND (reference sequence). Trimming cost V 8 bases and J 6 bases; bases outside gene matches: 5. CDR3 size: 13 residues. The CDR3 loop is CASGTGGSDGYTF. In nucleotides, the CDR3 is TGTGCCAGTGGGACAGGGGGTTCCGATGGCTACACCTTC.

V gene TRBV19 combines with J gene TRBJ1-1; the D is unclear. The CDR3 totals 13 residues. Germline CDR1 is LNHDA and CDR2 is SQIVND (reference sequence). V lost 10 bases and J 5 bases, leaving 17 bases between the germline ends. The CDR3 protein is CATWARGRTEAFF. The CDR3 DNA is TGTGCCACCTGGGCGCGGGGAAGGACTGAAGCTTTCTTT.

This chain connects TRBV27 to TRBJ2-1; tentative D call: TRBD2 (5 bases). Germline values: CDR1 MNHEY, CDR2 SMNVEV (reference sequence). CDR3 size: 13 residues. Trimming took off 3 bases at V and 8 bases at J, with 11 bases between the two ends. The CDR3 reads CASSFQEGHEQFF. The CDR3 region has the DNA TGTGCCAGCAGTTTTCAAGAGGGCCATGAGCAGTTCTTC.

The V gene is TRBV18, the J gene TRBJ2-1; TRBD1 is a possible D gene (5 bases). This CDR3 has 14 amino acids. Germline assignment: CDR1 KGHSH and CDR2 LQKENI. Trimming pared 11 bases from V and 4 bases from J, leaving 18 bases between. This chain's CDR3 is CAGRDSQVYNEQFF. CDR3 nucleotides: TGTGCCGGCCGCGACAGTCAGGTTTACAATGAGCAGTTCTTC.

This clone was counted once. The chain links TRBV18 to TRBJ2-6; a weak D match, TRBD1 (5 bases). The germline V gene has CDR1 KGHSH and CDR2 LQKENI. V was trimmed by 1 base and J by 2 bases, leaving 15 bases between them. The CDR3 extends over 18 amino acids. Here the CDR3 DNA reads TGTGCCAGCTCACCACGTGGGCCGGACACTCCTGGGGCCAACGTCCTGACTTTC. Translating gives CASSPRGPDTPGANVLTF.

The J gene is TRBJ2-7, the V gene TRBV28; D might be TRBD1 (6 bases). From germline, CDR1 is MDHEN and CDR2 SYDVKM. V lost 7 bases to trimming and J lost 4 bases, with 14 bases between them. The CDR3 consists of 13 residues. CDR3 sequence (DNA): TGTGCCAGCACGACAGGTGGGACGTACGAGCAGTACTTC. Its translation is CASTTGGTYEQYF.

This rearrangement joins TRBV5-5 to TRBJ2-2; a possible D gene is TRBD1 (6 bases). CDR1 SGHKS and CDR2 YYEKEE come from the germline V gene (reference sequence). The CDR3 totals 15 residues. With 5 bases removed from V and 3 bases from J, the gap between germline ends came to 14 bases. The DNA for the CDR3 is TGTGCCAGCAGAGATAGCAGGGGCGACACCGGGGAGCTGTTTTTT. Protein sequence: CASRDSRGDTGELFF.

The rearrangement links TRBV2 to TRBJ2-7; 7 bases match TRBD1. CDR3 length: 16 residues. CDR1 is SNHLY, CDR2 FYNNEI, per germline. Germline trimming cut 6 bases from V and 2 bases from J; bases unmatched to any gene: 13. The CDR3 DNA reads as TGTGCCAGCAGCAATCCTGACAGGGCCATCCCCTACGAGCAGTACTTC. This codes for CASSNPDRAIPYEQYF.

This chain joins TRBV6-5 and TRBJ2-7; D gene uncertain. Germline-derived CDR1 and CDR2 are MNHEY and SVGAGI. This CDR3 has 15 residues. V lost 0 bases, J lost 2 bases, and 11 bases lay in between. The CDR3 is CASSYSPPGAYEQYF. The CDR3, as DNA: TGTGCCAGCAGTTACTCCCCCCCGGGTGCCTACGAGCAGTACTTC.

V usage is TRBV5-1 and J usage is TRBJ2-7; maybe TRBD1 (5 bases). The CDR3 spans 13 residues. The germline V and J ends were trimmed by 0 bases and 7 bases, with 11 bases remaining between them. Germline V gene data show CDR1 as SGHRS and CDR2 as YFSETQ. CDR3 residues: CASSLEGRLEQYF. CDR3 nucleotides: TGCGCCAGCAGCTTGGAGGGGCGGTTGGAGCAGTACTTC.

The V gene is TRBV29-1, the J gene TRBJ2-3, with D tentatively TRBD1 (6 bases). The CDR3 is made up of 13 amino acids. V dropped 4 bases and J dropped 2 bases, with 10 bases sitting between them. Per germline, CDR1 SQVTM and CDR2 ANQGSEA. For the CDR3, the DNA is TGCAGCGTTGGGGACACCCTCACAGATACGCAGTATTTT. Its translation: CSVGDTLTDTQYF.

In DNA form, the CDR3 reads TGTGCCAGCAGTCAACGAGGGGGAAACACCGGGGAGCTGTTTTTT. It yields the protein CASSQRGGNTGELFF. The chain links TRBV9 to TRBJ2-2; the D gene is possibly TRBD1 (6 bases). Germline V gene lookup returns CDR1 SGDLS and CDR2 YYNGEE. V lost 5 bases and J lost 2, with 13 bases in between. The CDR3 is made up of 15 amino acids.

The chain employs TRBV15 and TRBJ2-6; weak D call: TRBD2 (5 bases). V lost 0 bases and J lost 2, with 14 bases in between. Germline V CDR1 and CDR2: LNHNV, YYDKDF (reference sequence). This CDR3 is 18 amino acids long. Here the CDR3 DNA reads TGTGCCACCAGCAGAGATCCCGGCGTCGGGGCTGGGGCCAACGTCCTGACTTTC. The encoded protein is CATSRDPGVGAGANVLTF.

The V and J genes are TRBV30 and TRBJ1-3; D is unresolved. V was pared by 2 bases and J by 0 bases, with 8 bases between. The germline V gene encodes CDR1 GTSNPN and CDR2 SVGIG (reference sequence). The length of the CDR3 is 14 residues. This CDR3 reads CAWSSGSSGNTIYF. CDR3 coding DNA: TGTGCCTGGAGTTCTGGCAGCTCTGGAAACACCATATATTTT.

This clone was recorded only once. This chain uses TRBV6-5 with TRBJ1-2; D unresolved. Looked up from germline, CDR1 is MNHEY and CDR2 is SVGAGI. CDR3 length: 15 residues. V gave up 4 bases and J gave up 3 bases, with 15 bases separating them. Written as DNA, the CDR3 is TGTGCCAGCAGTTCCCCTCGGGATGGTTACTATGGCTACACCTTC. Protein: CASSSPRDGYYGYTF.

The chain joins TRBV7-2 to TRBJ2-2; D ambiguous. Looked up from germline, CDR1 is SGHTA and CDR2 is FQGNSA. The V end was cut by 5 bases, the J end by 6 bases, with 19 bases between. CDR3 length: 16 residues. This CDR3 is CASSPYRISMAGELFF. The CDR3 DNA follows: TGTGCCAGCAGCCCTTATAGAATTTCTATGGCCGGGGAGCTGTTTTTT.

V is TRBV9 and J is TRBJ2-3; D is ambiguous. There are 15 residues in the CDR3. Germline V gene data show CDR1 as SGDLS and CDR2 as YYNGEE. The V and J ends lost 1 base and 4 bases respectively, with 13 bases between them. In DNA, the CDR3 is TGTGCCAGCAGCGTATTCGGCGGAGCTCCAGATACGCAGTATTTT. The encoded protein is CASSVFGGAPDTQYF.

V usage is TRBV7-2 and J usage is TRBJ2-7, with D maybe TRBD1 (6 bases). CDR1 and CDR2 (germline): SGHTA, FQGNSA. With 5 bases removed from V and 2 bases from J, the gap between germline ends came to 19 bases. The CDR3 totals 16 residues. The CDR3 reads CASSGPTGALPYEQYF. The CDR3 DNA reads as TGTGCCAGCAGCGGACCGACAGGAGCCCTACCCTACGAGCAGTACTTC.

The genes are TRBV4-2 and TRBJ2-6; 7 bases align to TRBD1. Germline lookup yields CDR1 LGHNA and CDR2 YNFKEQ. The CDR3 runs 20 residues. Losses at the gene ends were 1 base for V and 4 bases for J; bases not matched to a gene: 16. CDR3: CASSQVGPRGGSQGANVLTF. The CDR3 nucleotides are TGTGCCAGCAGCCAAGTGGGGCCTCGAGGGGGCTCACAGGGGGCCAACGTCCTGACTTTC.

The V gene is TRBV11-3, the J gene TRBJ2-5; 7 bases are shared with TRBD1. The CDR3 totals 13 residues. Germline lookup yields CDR1 SGHNT and CDR2 YENEEA. V was clipped by 5 bases and J by 3 bases; unmatched bases: 3. In DNA, the CDR3 is TGTGCCAGCAGCCGACAGGGAAAAGAGACCCAGTACTTC. It is translated as CASSRQGKETQYF.

The chain recombines TRBV15 with TRBJ1-1, with a weak D call TRBD1 (5 bases). CDR3 length: 13 amino acids. Germline lookup yields CDR1 LNHNV and CDR2 YYDKDF (reference sequence). Trimming pared 6 bases from V and 3 bases from J, leaving 11 bases between. This CDR3 is CATSHGGYTEAFF. The CDR3 DNA is TGTGCCACCAGTCACGGGGGGTACACTGAAGCTTTCTTT.